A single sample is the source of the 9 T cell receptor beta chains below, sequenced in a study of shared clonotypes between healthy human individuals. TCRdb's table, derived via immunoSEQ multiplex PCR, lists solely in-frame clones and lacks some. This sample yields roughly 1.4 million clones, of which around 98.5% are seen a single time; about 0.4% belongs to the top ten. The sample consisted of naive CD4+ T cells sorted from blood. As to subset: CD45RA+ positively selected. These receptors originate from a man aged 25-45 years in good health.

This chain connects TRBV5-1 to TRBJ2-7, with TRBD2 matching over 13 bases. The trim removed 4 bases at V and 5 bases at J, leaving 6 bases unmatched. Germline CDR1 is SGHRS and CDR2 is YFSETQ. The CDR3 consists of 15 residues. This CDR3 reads CASSIGLAGVDEQYF. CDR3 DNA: TGCGCCAGCAGCATTGGACTAGCGGGAGTCGACGAGCAGTACTTC.

The CDR3 DNA reads TGTGCCAGTAGTTACCCCCGGGGGAGGGCCGATACGCAGTATTTT. Translating gives CASSYPRGRADTQYF. The genes are TRBV19 and TRBJ2-3; 7 bases match TRBD2. V lost 5 bases and J lost 6; bases outside the gene matches: 11. Germline V gives CDR1 LNHDA, CDR2 SQIVND (reference sequence). The CDR3 has 15 amino acids.

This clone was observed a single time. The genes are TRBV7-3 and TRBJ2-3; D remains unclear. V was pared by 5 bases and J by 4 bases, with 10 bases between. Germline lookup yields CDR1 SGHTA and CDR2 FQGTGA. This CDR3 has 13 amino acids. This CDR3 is CASSLMGPDTQYF. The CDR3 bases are TGTGCCAGCAGCCTCATGGGCCCAGATACGCAGTATTTT.

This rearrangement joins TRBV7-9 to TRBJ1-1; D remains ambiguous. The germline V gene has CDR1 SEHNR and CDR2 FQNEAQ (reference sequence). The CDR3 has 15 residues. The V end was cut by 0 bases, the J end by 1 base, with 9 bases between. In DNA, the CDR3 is TGTGCCAGCAGCTTAGCGGACGGCTCGAACACTGAAGCTTTCTTT. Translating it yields CASSLADGSNTEAFF.

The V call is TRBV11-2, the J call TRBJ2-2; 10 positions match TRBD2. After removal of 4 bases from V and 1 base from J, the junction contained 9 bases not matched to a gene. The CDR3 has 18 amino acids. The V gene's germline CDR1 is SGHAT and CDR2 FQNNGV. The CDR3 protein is CASSSPGLARLNTGELFF. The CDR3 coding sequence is TGTGCCAGCAGCTCGCCGGGACTAGCGAGATTGAACACCGGGGAGCTGTTTTTT.

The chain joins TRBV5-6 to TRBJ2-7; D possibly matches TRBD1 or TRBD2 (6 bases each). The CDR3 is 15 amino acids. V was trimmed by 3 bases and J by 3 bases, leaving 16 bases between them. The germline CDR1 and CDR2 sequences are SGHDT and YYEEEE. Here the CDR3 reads CASSSAVEGVYEQYF. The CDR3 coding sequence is TGTGCCAGCAGCTCTGCGGTGGAGGGGGTCTACGAGCAGTACTTC.

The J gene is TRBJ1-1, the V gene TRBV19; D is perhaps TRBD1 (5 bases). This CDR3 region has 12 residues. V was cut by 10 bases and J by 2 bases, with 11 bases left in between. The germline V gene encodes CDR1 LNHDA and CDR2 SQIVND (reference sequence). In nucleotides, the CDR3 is TGTGCCACCGCGGGACTCAACACTGAAGCTTTCTTT. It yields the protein CATAGLNTEAFF. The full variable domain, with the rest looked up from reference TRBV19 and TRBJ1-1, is DGGITQSPKYLFRKEGQNVTLSCEQNLNHDAMYWYRQDPGQGLRLIYYSQIVNDFQKGDIAEGYSVSREKKESFPLTVTSAQKNPTAFYLCATAGLNTEAFFGQGTRLTVV.

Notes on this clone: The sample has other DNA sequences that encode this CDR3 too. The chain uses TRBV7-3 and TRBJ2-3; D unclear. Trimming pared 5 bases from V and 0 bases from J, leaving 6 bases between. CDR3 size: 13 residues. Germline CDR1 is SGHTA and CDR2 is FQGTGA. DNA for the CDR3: TGTGCCAGCAGCCCACCTAGCACAGATACGCAGTATTTT. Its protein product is CASSPPSTDTQYF.

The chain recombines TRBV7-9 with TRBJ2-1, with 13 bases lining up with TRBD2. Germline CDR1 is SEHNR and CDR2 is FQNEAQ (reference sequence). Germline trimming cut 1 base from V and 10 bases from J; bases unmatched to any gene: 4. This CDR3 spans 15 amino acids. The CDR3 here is CASSLGLAGGPEQFF. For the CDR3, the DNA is TGTGCCAGCAGCTTAGGACTAGCGGGAGGCCCCGAGCAGTTCTTC.